The present entry profiles one T cell receptor (beta chain) with its context. No antigen is known for it. These data belong to a study of cytomegalovirus exposure and HLA in healthy donors. Overall study findings and caveats: It emerged from a later analysis that several of the most significant clusters appeared to be linked to common viral pathogens. V- and J-gene trimming of TCR beta was linked (in a later analysis) to a missense DCLRE1C variant. Specific recognition of CMV antigens was confirmed in vitro for three chains (all CMV-associated).

PCR amplification relied on 60 Vbeta primers (plus 13 Jbeta primers). The assay was immunoSEQ multiplex PCR, and TCRdb's table has in-frame clones only and misses some. In all, the sample yields about 100,000 clones. The germline V and J ends were trimmed by 5 bases and 5 bases, with 16 bases remaining between them. The CDR3 is 14 amino acids. Germline V gene lookup returns CDR1 PRHDT and CDR2 FYEKMQ (reference sequence). This receptor was obtained from a man in his forties or fifties in good health and CMV-seronegative. Sequenced sample: PBMCs. The genes are TRBV13 and TRBJ2-7; D not certain. As DNA, the CDR3 is TGTGCCAGCAGCCCCGGTGAGGCGATCAACGAGCAGTACTTC. The encoded protein is CASSPGEAINEQYF.